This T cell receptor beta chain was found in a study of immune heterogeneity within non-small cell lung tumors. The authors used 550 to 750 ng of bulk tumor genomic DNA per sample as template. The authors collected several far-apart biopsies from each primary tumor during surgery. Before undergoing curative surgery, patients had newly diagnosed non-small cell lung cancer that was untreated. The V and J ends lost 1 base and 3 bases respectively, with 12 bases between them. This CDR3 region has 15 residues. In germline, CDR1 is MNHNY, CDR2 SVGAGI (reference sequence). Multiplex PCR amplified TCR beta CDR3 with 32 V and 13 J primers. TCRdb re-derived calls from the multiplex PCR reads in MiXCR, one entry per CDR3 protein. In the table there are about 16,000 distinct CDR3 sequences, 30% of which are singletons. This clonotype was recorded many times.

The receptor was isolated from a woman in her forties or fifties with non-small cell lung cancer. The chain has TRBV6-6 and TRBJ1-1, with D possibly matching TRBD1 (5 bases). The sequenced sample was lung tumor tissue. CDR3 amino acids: CASSYWGLSDTEAFF. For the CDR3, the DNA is TGTGCCAGCAGTTACTGGGGACTTTCAGACACTGAAGCTTTCTTT.